These 32 T cell receptor beta chains were sequenced from one sample in a study of blood T cell repertoires in COVID-19. Repertoires were generated with immunoSEQ multiplex PCR, while TCRdb's copy carries only in-frame clones and drops some. The sample yields 20,000 to 25,000 clones, about 90% seen once. Sequenced: peripheral blood. These receptors were taken from a human donor in a cohort sampled during active COVID-19.

The rearrangement uses TRBV7-2 and TRBJ1-5; 9 positions match TRBD1. J was trimmed by 4 bases and V by 5 bases; bases with no gene match: 3. The CDR3 sequence is 14 residues long. Germline V gene sequence: CDR1 SGHTA, CDR2 FQGNSA. The CDR3 spells CASSPGQGNQPQHF. DNA for the CDR3: TGTGCCAGCAGCCCCGGACAGGGGAATCAGCCCCAGCATTTT.

The gene calls are TRBV6-5 and TRBJ2-1; 10 bases line up with TRBD1. The CDR3 covers 13 residues. CDR1 is MNHEY and CDR2 is SVGAGI in the germline V gene. V lost 6 bases to trimming and J lost 6 bases; unmatched junction nucleotides: 2. CDR3 DNA sequence: TGTGCCAGCAGAAGGACAGGGGGCAATGAGCAGTTCTTC. Its protein is CASRRTGGNEQFF.

This clone has more than one count but fewer than ten. The V gene is TRBV5-1, the J gene TRBJ2-7; tentatively, D is TRBD1 (7 bases). With 0 bases removed from V and 0 bases from J, the gap between germline ends came to 19 bases. The germline V gene has CDR1 SGHRS and CDR2 YFSETQ. The CDR3 has 18 amino acids. The CDR3 loop reads CASSLAGSGGLSSYEQYF. CDR3 DNA: TGCGCCAGCAGCTTGGCGGGCTCAGGGGGACTGAGCTCCTACGAGCAGTACTTC.

In the case of this clone: Other DNA variants within this sample encode the same CDR3. The chain couples TRBV20-1 to TRBJ2-7; no definite D call. The V end lost 3 bases, the J end lost 5 bases, and 8 bases lay between the germline ends. Germline V CDR1 and CDR2: DFQATT, SNEGSKA (reference sequence). This CDR3 region has 11 residues. The CDR3 loop is CSASSGHEQYV. As DNA, the CDR3 is TGCAGTGCTAGCAGTGGGCACGAGCAGTACGTC.

The chain combines TRBV5-1 with TRBJ2-5, with D perhaps TRBD2 (5 bases). The CDR3 length is 14 residues. Germline V gives CDR1 SGHRS, CDR2 YFSETQ. The V end lost 2 bases, the J end lost 5 bases, and 13 bases lay between the germline ends. As DNA, the CDR3 is TGCGCCAGCAGCTTCGATGAGGGTTGGGAGACCCAGTACTTC. As protein: CASSFDEGWETQYF.

This chain links TRBV12-3 or TRBV12-4 with TRBJ2-7; 7 bases align to TRBD2. There are 13 residues in the CDR3. J lost 3 bases, V lost 6 bases, and 5 bases had no gene match. DNA of the CDR3: TGTGCCAGCAGCCTAGCGGAAGGCTACGAGCAGTACGTC. Protein: CASSLAEGYEQYV.

The genes are TRBV6-5 and TRBJ1-6; no reliable D call. Germline loops: CDR1 MNHEY, CDR2 SVGAGI. With 6 bases removed from V and 9 bases from J, the gap between germline ends came to 9 bases. The CDR3 length is 12 residues. The chain's CDR3 is CASSASGSPLHF. As DNA, the CDR3 is TGTGCCAGCAGCGCCTCGGGTTCACCCCTCCACTTT.

The chain joins TRBV6-5 to TRBJ2-7; 11 nucleotides match TRBD1. Germline loops: CDR1 MNHEY, CDR2 SVGAGI. The CDR3 spans 15 residues. V shed 3 bases, J shed 3 bases, and the junction held 4 bases outside the gene matches. CDR3 protein: CASSYLGTGGYEQYF. CDR3 DNA: TGTGCCAGCAGTTATCTCGGGACAGGGGGCTACGAGCAGTACTTC.

This clone was detected a few times. This rearrangement joins TRBV19 to TRBJ1-2; D is unresolved. Germline CDR1 and CDR2: LNHDA and SQIVND (reference sequence). The CDR3 has 14 amino acids. V lost 5 bases, J lost 4 bases, and 14 bases lay in between. In DNA, the CDR3 is TGTGCCAGTAGTCCTGGGCCGCATATCTATGGCTACACCTTC. Amino acid sequence: CASSPGPHIYGYTF.

The chain is built from TRBV5-1 and TRBJ2-5; 10 positions match TRBD2. Germline CDR1 and CDR2: SGHRS and YFSETQ. Losses at the gene ends were 4 bases for V and 3 bases for J; bases not matched to a gene: 12. The CDR3 has 17 residues. The CDR3 nucleotides read TGCGCCAGCAGCATAGGGCCCTCTAGCGGGGGTAAAGAGACCCAGTACTTC. As protein: CASSIGPSSGGKETQYF.

The V gene is TRBV15, the J gene TRBJ1-1; 7 bases agree with TRBD1. Germline V gene data show CDR1 as LNHNV and CDR2 as YYDKDF (reference sequence). After removal of 2 bases from V and 7 bases from J, the junction contained 10 bases not matched to a gene. The CDR3 totals 15 residues. The CDR3 bases are TGTGCCACCAGCAGATCCCTAATGGGACAGCATGAAGCTTTCTTT. It translates to CATSRSLMGQHEAFF.

The chain couples TRBV19 to TRBJ1-2, with D unresolved. V lost 7 bases and J 4 bases, leaving 13 bases between the germline ends. CDR1 is LNHDA, CDR2 SQIVND, per germline (reference sequence). The CDR3 runs to 13 residues. CDR3 DNA: TGTGCCAGTACAAGATCAAACGGCTATGGCTACACCTTC. Translation gives CASTRSNGYGYTF.

CDR3 sequence: CASRLDRGNTGELFF. Here the CDR3 DNA reads TGTGCCAGCAGACTAGACAGGGGGAACACCGGGGAGCTGTTTTTT. The rearrangement links TRBV6-5 to TRBJ2-2; 8 positions match TRBD1. V was clipped by 6 bases and J by 1 base; unmatched bases: 4. This CDR3 has 15 amino acids. Germline lookup yields CDR1 MNHEY and CDR2 SVGAGI.

The chain has TRBV25-1 and TRBJ1-4; a possible D gene is TRBD1 (5 bases). Deletions cut 3 bases from V and 6 bases from J, with 11 bases between. The CDR3 has 14 amino acids. Germline V CDR1 and CDR2: MGHDK, SYGVNS. The CDR3 loop is CASSEAGDYEKLFF. DNA for the CDR3: TGTGCCAGCAGTGAGGCGGGGGACTATGAAAAACTGTTTTTT.

This chain joins TRBV2 and TRBJ1-3; D remains unclear. CDR3 length: 15 residues. The germline CDR1 and CDR2 sequences are SNHLY and FYNNEI. Trimming left V 2 bases short and J 5 bases short, with 13 bases between. CDR3 coding DNA: TGTGCCAGCAGTGAAAGCCGAGGGATTAGAAACACCATATATTTT. Its protein product is CASSESRGIRNTIYF.

This clone was picked up one time. J is TRBJ2-3 and V is TRBV4-3; D perhaps matches TRBD2 (5 bases). The V gene's germline CDR1 is LGHNA and CDR2 YSLEER. V was shortened by 1 base and J by 8 bases, with 19 bases between the two germline ends. The length of the CDR3 is 16 residues. Here the CDR3 reads CASSQGGSDLQGTQYF. Here the CDR3 DNA reads TGCGCCAGCAGCCAAGGGGGTAGCGACCTTCAAGGTACGCAGTATTTT.

The chain carries TRBV24-1 and TRBJ2-5; 10 nucleotides match TRBD2. J gave up 2 bases and V 3 bases, and 14 bases lay outside the gene matches. This CDR3 is 19 amino acids long. CDR1 is KGHDR and CDR2 is SFDVKD in the germline V gene. The CDR3 is CATSDPSQVAGGFQETQYF. CDR3 DNA: TGTGCCACCAGTGATCCTTCACAGGTAGCGGGAGGATTTCAAGAGACCCAGTACTTC.

The chain recombines TRBV5-1 with TRBJ2-3; D is perhaps TRBD2 (5 bases). Germline V lookup: CDR1 SGHRS, CDR2 YFSETQ. CDR3 length equals 14 residues. Trimming left V 0 bases short and J 2 bases short, with 7 bases between. CDR3: CASSLVAITDTQYF. The CDR3 nucleotides are TGCGCCAGCAGCTTGGTAGCGATCACAGATACGCAGTATTTT.

This clone was seen only once. CDR3: CASSVAPTGGDEKLFF. The CDR3 nucleotides are TGTGCCAGCAGCGTAGCCCCCACCGGCGGGGATGAAAAACTGTTTTTT. This chain links TRBV9 with TRBJ1-4; the D is unclear. CDR1 and CDR2 (germline): SGDLS, YYNGEE. V was trimmed by 0 bases and J by 6 bases, leaving 15 bases between them. This CDR3 is built from 16 residues.

The V call is TRBV5-4, the J call TRBJ1-6; maybe TRBD1 (6 bases). This CDR3 has 12 amino acids. Trimming removed 2 bases at V and 10 bases at J, with 7 bases between. Looked up from germline, CDR1 is SGHNT and CDR2 is YYREEE (reference sequence). The CDR3 protein is CASSLRGSPLHF. The CDR3 DNA reads as TGTGCCAGCAGCTTAAGGGGGTCACCCCTCCACTTT.

The chain couples TRBV18 to TRBJ1-1; 7 nucleotides line up with TRBD1. This CDR3 contains 14 residues. Looked up from germline, CDR1 is KGHSH and CDR2 is LQKENI. J gave up 3 bases and V 4 bases, and 5 bases lay outside the gene matches. CDR3 amino acids: CASSRLRGDTEAFF. In nucleotides, the CDR3 is TGTGCCAGCTCACGACTCAGGGGGGACACTGAAGCTTTCTTT.

This sequence joins TRBV27 and TRBJ2-5; 7 positions agree with TRBD2. The V and J ends lost 6 bases and 2 bases, in that order; junction bases with no gene match: 6. This CDR3 contains 14 residues. Germline V gene sequence: CDR1 MNHEY, CDR2 SMNVEV (reference sequence). In DNA, the CDR3 is TGTGCCAGCAGGGAATGGGGAGGGCAAGAGACCCAGTACTTC. It codes for CASREWGGQETQYF.

This chain joins TRBV3-1 (or the pseudogene TRBV3-2) and TRBJ2-2, with 8 bases lining up with TRBD1. Per the germline V gene, CDR1 is LGHDT and CDR2 is YNNKEL (reference sequence). V was pared by 6 bases and J by 1 base, with 4 bases of the junction left unmatched. The CDR3 runs 15 residues. CDR3 DNA sequence: TGTGCCAGCAGTACCGGGACAGGGAACACCGGGGAGCTGTTTTTT. Encoded protein: CASSTGTGNTGELFF.

The chain combines TRBV27 with TRBJ1-6, with a possible D match to TRBD1 (6 bases). V lost 5 bases, J lost 10 bases, and 24 bases lay in between. Germline CDR1 reads MNHEY; CDR2 reads SMNVEV (reference sequence). This CDR3 contains 17 residues. CDR3 protein: CASSPRGGAPIQSPLHF. The CDR3 DNA reads as TGTGCCAGCAGTCCGCGGGGGGGGGCCCCGATTCAATCACCCCTCCACTTT.

This chain joins TRBV7-8 and TRBJ1-1, with 7 bases lining up with TRBD1. With 2 bases clipped from V and 9 bases from J, the junction kept 3 bases outside the gene matches. There are 12 residues in the CDR3. Germline-derived CDR1 and CDR2 are SGHVS and FQNEAQ. The CDR3 loop is CASSLWGQQAFF. Written as DNA, the CDR3 is TGTGCCAGCAGCTTATGGGGACAGCAAGCTTTCTTT.

This chain connects TRBV5-4 to TRBJ2-3; a possible D gene is TRBD2 (6 bases). Germline V gives CDR1 SGHNT, CDR2 YYREEE (reference sequence). Trimming cost V 0 bases and J 6 bases, with 17 bases left between them. The CDR3 sequence is 16 residues long. The CDR3 region is CASSLGGAGTRDTQYF. The CDR3 DNA sequence: TGTGCCAGCAGCTTGGGAGGTGCGGGAACCCGGGATACGCAGTATTTT.

The rearrangement joins TRBV4-3 to TRBJ2-5; D is possibly TRBD2 (6 bases). The CDR3 runs 16 residues. Germline CDR1 reads LGHNA; CDR2 reads YSLEER. Trimming pared 1 base from V and 3 bases from J, leaving 15 bases between. The CDR3 here is CASSQAGVRQEETQYF. For the CDR3, the DNA is TGCGCCAGCAGCCAAGCGGGGGTTCGTCAGGAAGAGACCCAGTACTTC.

J is TRBJ2-7 and V is TRBV12-3 or TRBV12-4; tentatively, D is TRBD1 (6 bases). The germline V and J ends were trimmed by 1 base and 12 bases, with 10 bases remaining between them. CDR3 length equals 11 residues. The CDR3 region is CASSLGGRGYF. CDR3 sequence (DNA): TGTGCCAGCAGTTTAGGCGGCAGGGGGTACTTC.

The V call is TRBV7-2, the J call TRBJ2-3; the D is unclear. The germline V and J ends were trimmed by 0 bases and 7 bases, with 20 bases remaining between them. The CDR3 consists of 17 residues. Germline CDR1 and CDR2: SGHTA and FQGNSA. The CDR3 here is CASSLALVGNNGYTQYF. The CDR3 DNA is TGTGCCAGCAGCTTAGCGTTGGTTGGCAACAACGGGTATACGCAGTATTTT.

The V gene is TRBV28, the J gene TRBJ1-2; D call uncertain. Germline CDR1 MDHEN, CDR2 SYDVKM. The CDR3 has 11 residues. The V end lost 4 bases, the J end lost 6 bases, and 6 bases lay between the germline ends. CDR3 residues: CASSWQNGYTF. In nucleotides, the CDR3 is TGTGCCAGCAGTTGGCAAAATGGCTACACCTTC.

The chain joins TRBV10-2 to TRBJ1-1; no firm D call. The CDR3 loop spans 12 amino acids. From germline, CDR1 is WSHSY and CDR2 SAAADI. Trimming removed 10 bases from V and 2 bases from J, with 11 bases in between. CDR3 residues: CATLTANTEAFF. The DNA of the CDR3 is TGCGCCACCCTTACAGCTAACACTGAAGCTTTCTTT.

This chain links TRBV27 with TRBJ1-5, with D unresolved. Looked up from germline, CDR1 is MNHEY and CDR2 is SMNVEV (reference sequence). This CDR3 comprises 14 residues. V shed 3 bases and J shed 4 bases, with 10 bases lying between them. This CDR3 is CASSFAGRNQPQHF. The CDR3 DNA sequence: TGTGCCAGCAGTTTTGCGGGTAGGAATCAGCCCCAGCATTTT.